This TCR beta chain is drawn from a study of cytomegalovirus exposure and HLA in healthy donors. Study results and caveats: The authors considered a cluster of highly shared sequence variants likely to be a sequencing artifact. Per a prior analysis, the majority of TCR beta V segments were productive roughly 87% or roughly 30% of the time.

Germline assignment: CDR1 ENHRY and CDR2 SYGVKD. V was pared by 2 bases and J by 6 bases, with 11 bases between. The CDR3 spans 13 residues. This clone was found a few times. What it binds is unknown. 60 Vbeta and 13 Jbeta primers were used in PCR. Data came from immunoSEQ multiplex PCR; TCRdb stores just in-frame clones and leaves some out. This table has some 190,000 clones, around 80% appearing once. Sequenced: PBMCs. The receptor was isolated from a girl under 18 in good health and CMV-seropositive. The chain employs TRBV10-3 and TRBJ2-7; D is unresolved. For the CDR3, the DNA is TGTGCCATCAGTGAGCCCGATGGGCTCGAGCAGTACTTC. As protein: CAISEPDGLEQYF.